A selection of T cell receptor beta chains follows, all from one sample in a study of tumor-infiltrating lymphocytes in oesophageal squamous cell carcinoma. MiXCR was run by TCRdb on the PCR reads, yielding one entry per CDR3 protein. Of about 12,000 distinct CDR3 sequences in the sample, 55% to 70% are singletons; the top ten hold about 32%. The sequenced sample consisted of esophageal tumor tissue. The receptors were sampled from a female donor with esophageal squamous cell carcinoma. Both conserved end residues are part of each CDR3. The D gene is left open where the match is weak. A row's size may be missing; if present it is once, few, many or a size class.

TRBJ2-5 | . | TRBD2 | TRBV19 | TGTGCCAGTAGTGCCGTGGGAGGGCAAGAGACCCAGTACTTC | CASSAVGGQETQYF
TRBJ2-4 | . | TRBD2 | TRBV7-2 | TGTGCCAGCAGCACCCGACTAGCGGGAGCGTCTATCTCCTACGAGCAGTACTTT | CASSTRLAGASISYEQYF
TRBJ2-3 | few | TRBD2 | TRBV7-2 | TGTGCCAGCAGCTCTTTAGCGGGAGGCAGACGCACAGATACGCAGTATTTT | CASSSLAGGRRTDTQYF
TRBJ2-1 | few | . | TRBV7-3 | TGTGCCAGCAGCTTAGGGGCGACCTCCTACAATGAGCAGTTCTTC | CASSLGATSYNEQFF
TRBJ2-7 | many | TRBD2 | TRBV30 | TGTGCCTGGACCCCCATCCCTAGCGGATCCTACGAGCAGTACTTC | CAWTPIPSGSYEQYF
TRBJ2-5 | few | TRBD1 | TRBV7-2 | TGTGCCAGCAGCCGGGACAGAAATTCACCCCTCCACTTC | CASSRDRNSPLHF
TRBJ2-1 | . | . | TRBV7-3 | . | CASSPVVGTVWLHLRF
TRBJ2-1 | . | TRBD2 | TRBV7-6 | TGTGCCAGCAGCCAGATCGGCGGGGGGTTCTACAATGAGCAGTTCTTC | CASSQIGGGFYNEQFF
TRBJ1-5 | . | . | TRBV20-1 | TGCAGTGCTAGAGAGACAGCCTGGAGCAATCAGCCCCAGCATTTT | CSARETAWSNQPQHF
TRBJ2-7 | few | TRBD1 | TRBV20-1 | TGCAGTGCTTCTCGGACAGGGAACTACGAGCAGTACTTC | CSASRTGNYEQYF
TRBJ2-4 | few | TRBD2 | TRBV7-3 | TGTGCCAGCAGCCTCGGGACTAGCGGGGGGGCAGGGATTCAGTACTTC | CASSLGTSGGAGIQYF
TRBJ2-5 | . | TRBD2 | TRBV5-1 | TGCGCCAGCAGCTTGGGGGGGACTACTCCCGGGGAGACCCAGTACTTC | CASSLGGTTPGETQYF
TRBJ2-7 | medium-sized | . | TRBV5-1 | TGCGCCAGCAGCTGGGGGACATTTAATTCCTACGAGCAGTACTTC | CASSWGTFNSYEQYF
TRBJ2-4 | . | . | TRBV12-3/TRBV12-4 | TGTGCCAGCAGTAAGGACGGGTCAAAAAACATTCAGTACTTC | CASSKDGSKNIQYF
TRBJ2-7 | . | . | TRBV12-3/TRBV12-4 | TGTGCCAGCAGTTCCCGTAAGTCTGCGGGCATCTACGAGCAGTACTTC | CASSSRKSAGIYEQYF
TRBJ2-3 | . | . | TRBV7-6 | TGTGCCAGCAGCTCCACAGGGTATCCAGATACGCAGTATTTT | CASSSTGYPDTQYF
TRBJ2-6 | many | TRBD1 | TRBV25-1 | TGTGCCAGTACCCCGGGGCAGGGGGTTTCTGCTGGGGCCAACGTCCTGACTTTC | CASTPGQGVSAGANVLTF
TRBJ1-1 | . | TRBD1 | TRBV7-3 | TGTGCCAGCAGCTTAACGGGGACAGAAGAAACTGAAGCTTTCTTT | CASSLTGTEETEAFF
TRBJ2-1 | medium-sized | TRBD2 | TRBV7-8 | TGTGCCAGCAGCGTGAGCGGGAGGGCCTTGAATGAGCAGTTCTTC | CASSVSGRALNEQFF
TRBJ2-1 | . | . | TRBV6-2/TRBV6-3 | TGTGCCAGCAGTTACAATGAGCAGTTCTTC | CASSYNEQFF
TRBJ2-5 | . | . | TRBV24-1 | TGTGCCACCAGTGATTTGAACCCCCAAGAGACCCAGTACTTC | CATSDLNPQETQYF
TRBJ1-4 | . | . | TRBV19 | TGTGCCACCGAGGCTGGAAAACTGTTTTTT | CATEAGKLFF
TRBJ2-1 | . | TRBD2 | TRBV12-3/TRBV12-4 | TGTGCCAGCAGTTTATCGAGCGGGGGGTACGATGAGCAGTTCTTC | CASSLSSGGYDEQFF
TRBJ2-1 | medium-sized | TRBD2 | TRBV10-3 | TGTGCCATCAGTAGCGGGGACTTAGCGGGTGAGCAGTTCTTC | CAISSGDLAGEQFF
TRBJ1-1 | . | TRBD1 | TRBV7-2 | TGTGCCAGCAGCCCAGGGACAGGCCTGGGGAACACTGAAGCTTTCTTT | CASSPGTGLGNTEAFF
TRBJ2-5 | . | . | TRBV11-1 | TGTGCCAGCAGCTCCCGGGGGAGCACCCAAGAGACCCAGTACTTC | CASSSRGSTQETQYF
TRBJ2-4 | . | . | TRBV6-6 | TGTGCCAGCATGCTACAGGGAGGGTCCAAAAACATTCAGTACTTC | CASMLQGGSKNIQYF
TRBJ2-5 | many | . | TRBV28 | TGTGCCAGCAAGGGGAGCGCGGAGACCCAGTACTTC | CASKGSAETQYF
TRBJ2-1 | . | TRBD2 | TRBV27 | TGTGCCAGCAGTTCCCTAGCGGGAGTGGTGGGTAGGAATGAGCAGTTCTTC | CASSSLAGVVGRNEQFF
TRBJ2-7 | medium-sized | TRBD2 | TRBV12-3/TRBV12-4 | TGTGCCAGCAGTTTGGGCGGGAGGCCAAGCGAGCAGTACTTC | CASSLGGRPSEQYF
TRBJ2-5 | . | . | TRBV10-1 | TGCGCCAGCAGTGAGGATAGCAGCCAAGAGACCCAGTACTTC | CASSEDSSQETQYF
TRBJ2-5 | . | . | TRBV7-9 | TGTGCCAGCAGCTTGGGAATAGTGGGGGAGACCCAGTACTTC | CASSLGIVGETQYF
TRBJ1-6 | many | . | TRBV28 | TGTGCCAGCAGTTTGGGGGGTTTGAGTTCACCCCTCCACTTT | CASSLGGLSSPLHF
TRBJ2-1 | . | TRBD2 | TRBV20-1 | TGCAGTGCTTGGACTAGGGGAGAGCTGTTCTTC | CSAWTRGELFF
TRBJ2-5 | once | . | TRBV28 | TGTGCCAGCAGTTTATCTCGCGGGACCAAGAAGACCCAGTACTTC | CASSLSRGTKKTQYF
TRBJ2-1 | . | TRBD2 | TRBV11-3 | TGTGCCAGCAGCCCTTATAGCGGGGGGGCCTACAATGAGCAGTTCTTC | CASSPYSGGAYNEQFF
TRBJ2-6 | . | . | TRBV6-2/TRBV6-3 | TGTGCCAGCAGTTACTCGAGCACAGGGTTCTACTCTGGGGCCAACGTCCTGACTTTC | CASSYSSTGFYSGANVLTF
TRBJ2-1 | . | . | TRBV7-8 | TGTGCCAGCAGCTTGTTAAATGAGCAGTTCTTC | CASSLLNEQFF
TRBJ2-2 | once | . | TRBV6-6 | TGTGCCAGCTCATTCACGATCTTCGGGGGAAACTTGAACACCGGGGAGCTGTTTTTT | CASSFTIFGGNLNTGELFF
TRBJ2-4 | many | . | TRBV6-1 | TGTGCCAGCGGAGACGGGGGCGCCAAAAACATTCAGTACTTC | CASGDGGAKNIQYF
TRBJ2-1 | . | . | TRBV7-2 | TGTGCCAGCAGCCCTGGACTACCTGTGTACAATGAGCAGTTCTTC | CASSPGLPVYNEQFF
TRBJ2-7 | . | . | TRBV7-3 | TGTGCCAGCAGCGGCGTAGGGGGTAGTAAGTACGAGCAGTACTTC | CASSGVGGSKYEQYF
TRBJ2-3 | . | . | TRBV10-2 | TGCGCCAGCAGTGAGCAGATCAGGTATACGCAGTATTTT | CASSEQIRYTQYF
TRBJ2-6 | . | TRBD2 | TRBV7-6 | TGTGCCAGCAGCTTAGAGTATTTCGGGGGGTATGGGGCCAACGTCCTGACTTTC | CASSLEYFGGYGANVLTF
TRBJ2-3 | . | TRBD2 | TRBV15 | TGTGCCACCAGCATTAGCGGGAGGGCGCAGTATTTT | CATSISGRAQYF
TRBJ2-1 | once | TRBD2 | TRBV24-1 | TGTGCCACCAGTAGCGCCGGGACTACGGTTTCCTACAATGAGCAGTTCTTC | CATSSAGTTVSYNEQFF
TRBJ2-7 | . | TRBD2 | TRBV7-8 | TGTGCCAGCAGCGTTAGCGGGGGGCAGTACTTC | CASSVSGGQYF
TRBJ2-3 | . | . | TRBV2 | TGTGCCAGCAAGGGTCGTTCTAGCACAGATACGCAGTATTTT | CASKGRSSTDTQYF
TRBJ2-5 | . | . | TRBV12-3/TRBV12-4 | TGTGCCAGCAGTTTGGGCAGGGAGGAGACCCAGTACTTC | CASSLGREETQYF
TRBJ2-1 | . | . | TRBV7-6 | TGTGCCAGCAGCTTAACCAGATACAATGAGCAGTTCTTC | CASSLTRYNEQFF
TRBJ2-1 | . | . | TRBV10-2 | TGCGCCAGCAGTGAGCCTTACGGGCGGTCAAGCTCCTACAATGAGCAGTTCTTC | CASSEPYGRSSSYNEQFF
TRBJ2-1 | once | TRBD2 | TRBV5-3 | TGTGCCAGCAGCTTGACTAGCGGAGACAATGAGCAGTTCTTC | CASSLTSGDNEQFF
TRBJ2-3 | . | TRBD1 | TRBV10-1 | TGCGCCAGCAGTGAAGGGACAGCCAAAAGGGTAAAGGGGACGCAGTATTTT | CASSEGTAKRVKGTQYF
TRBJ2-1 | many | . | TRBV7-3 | TGTGCCAGCAGCTTAAGGGAGACCCCCTACAATGAGCAGTTCTTC | CASSLRETPYNEQFF